A selection of T cell receptor beta chains follows, all from one sample in a study of control samples from healthy donors and cancer patients. The assay was immunoSEQ multiplex PCR, and TCRdb's table has in-frame clones only and misses some. The repertoire consists of over 100,000 clones, with 75% to 90% occurring once and the leading ten covering 17%. The sequenced sample consisted of blood. These receptors originate from a woman in her forties or fifties in good health. Both conserved end residues are part of each CDR3. The D gene is left open where the match is weak. A row's size may be missing; if present it is once, few, many or a size class.

J | size | D | V | CDR3 | DNA
TRBJ2-5 | - | - | TRBV19 | CASSIAKGQETQYF | TGTGCCAGTAGTATAGCTAAGGGCCAAGAGACCCAGTACTTC
TRBJ1-5 | - | - | TRBV6-5 | CASSYLSGPNQPQHF | TGTGCCAGCAGTTACCTATCGGGCCCCAATCAGCCCCAGCATTTT
TRBJ1-4 | - | - | TRBV30 | CAWSILQGSMTEKLFF | TGTGCCTGGAGTATACTACAGGGCTCCATGACTGAAAAACTGTTTTTT
TRBJ2-3 | - | - | TRBV23-1 | CASSHPKPRGGTDTQYF | TGCGCCAGCAGTCACCCAAAGCCCAGGGGGGGGACAGATACGCAGTATTTT
TRBJ1-5 | - | - | TRBV7-2 | CASSLSADSYSNQPQHF | TGTGCCAGCAGCTTAAGTGCGGACAGTTATAGCAATCAGCCCCAGCATTTT
TRBJ1-1 | - | - | TRBV3-1/TRBV3-2 | CASSRPQGTEAFF | TGTGCCAGCAGTCGCCCCCAGGGCACTGAAGCTTTCTTT
TRBJ2-5 | - | - | TRBV5-5 | CASSSDITETQYF | TGTGCCAGCAGCTCGGACATCACTGAGACCCAGTACTTC
TRBJ1-6 | - | TRBD1 | TRBV18 | CASSPSPPTGRRSPLHF | TGTGCCAGCTCACCCTCACCCCCGACAGGGCGGCGGTCACCCCTCCACTTT
TRBJ2-2 | - | - | TRBV24-1 | CATLDSRGELFF | TGTGCCACCCTCGACTCCCGGGGGGAGCTGTTTTTT
TRBJ2-5 | - | TRBD1 | TRBV15 | CATEGRRTGLLETQYF | TGTGCCACCGAGGGCCGGAGGACAGGGCTTTTAGAGACCCAGTACTTC
TRBJ1-1 | once | - | TRBV7-2 | CASSSSPGDTEAFF | TGTGCCAGCAGCTCGTCGCCAGGGGACACTGAAGCTTTCTTT
TRBJ1-4 | once | - | TRBV30 | CAWSVFPGKLFF | TGTGCCTGGAGTGTCTTTCCCGGAAAACTGTTTTTT
TRBJ2-1 | - | TRBD2 | TRBV5-1 | CASSLKFRGRPGYNEQFF | TGCGCCAGCAGCTTGAAGTTCCGCGGGAGGCCGGGGTACAATGAGCAGTTCTTC
TRBJ2-5 | - | TRBD1 | TRBV28 | CASTSGGETQYF | TGTGCCAGCACCTCAGGGGGCGAGACCCAGTACTTC
TRBJ2-5 | - | - | TRBV3-1/TRBV3-2 | CASSYGQKALDLQETQYF | TGTGCCAGCAGTTACGGACAGAAGGCCTTAGATCTCCAAGAGACCCAGTACTTC
TRBJ2-1 | - | TRBD2 | TRBV13 | CASSSRGWREGNEQFF | TGTGCCAGCAGCTCCCGGGGGTGGCGGGAGGGTAATGAGCAGTTCTTC
TRBJ2-5 | - | - | TRBV21-1 | CASSNHPVGGRETQYF | TGTGCCAGCAGCAATCACCCCGTGGGGGGCAGAGAGACCCAGTACTTC
TRBJ2-7 | - | - | TRBV7-9 | CASSPEGSYEQYF | TGTGCCAGCAGCCCGGAGGGCTCCTACGAGCAGTACTTC
TRBJ2-2 | - | - | TRBV5-1 | CASSLLGTANTGELFF | TGCGCCAGCAGCTTGCTGGGGACCGCGAACACCGGGGAGCTGTTTTTT
TRBJ2-1 | - | - | TRBV5-1 | CASSLPQGGYNEQFF | TGCGCCAGCAGCTTACCACAGGGCGGCTACAATGAGCAGTTCTTC
TRBJ2-2 | once | TRBD2 | TRBV18 | CASSPERREVTGELFF | TGTGCCAGCTCACCCGAGCGGCGGGAGGTCACCGGGGAGCTGTTTTTT
TRBJ1-3 | - | - | TRBV28 | CASSFGGAIGNTIYF | TGTGCCAGCAGTTTTGGGGGGGCCATTGGAAACACCATATATTTT
TRBJ1-6 | - | - | TRBV2 | CASGEDSQNSPLHF | TGTGCCAGCGGCGAGGACTCCCAGAATTCACCCCTCCACTTT
TRBJ2-1 | - | - | TRBV11-2 | CASSLESSSGNEQFF | TGTGCCAGCAGCTTAGAGTCCAGTAGTGGCAATGAGCAGTTCTTC
TRBJ1-1 | - | - | TRBV10-1 | CASSDLRTVGTEAFF | TGCGCCAGCAGTGACTTACGAACGGTGGGCACTGAAGCTTTCTTT
TRBJ2-1 | - | TRBD2 | TRBV27 | CASSLTSSNEQFF | TGTGCCAGCAGTTTGACTAGCTCCAATGAGCAGTTCTTC
TRBJ2-2 | - | TRBD2 | TRBV5-1 | CASSLWLAGGSNTGELFF | TGCGCCAGCAGCTTGTGGCTAGCGGGGGGCTCGAACACCGGGGAGCTGTTTTTT
TRBJ2-7 | - | TRBD1 | TRBV19 | CASSSRTGASYEQYF | TGTGCCAGTAGTTCGCGGACAGGGGCCTCCTACGAGCAGTACTTC
TRBJ2-1 | - | TRBD2 | TRBV6-5 | CASTPGGVYNEQFF | TGTGCCAGCACTCCGGGGGGGGTCTACAATGAGCAGTTCTTC
TRBJ1-2 | - | - | TRBV30 | CAWSVGGEYGYTF | TGTGCCTGGAGTGTAGGCGGCGAATATGGCTACACCTTC
TRBJ2-5 | - | - | TRBV19 | CASSITGETQYF | TGTGCCAGTAGTATTACGGGGGAGACCCAGTACTTC
TRBJ1-5 | - | TRBD1 | TRBV14 | CASSQSVVRTGGRGNQPQHF | TGTGCCAGCAGCCAATCAGTTGTTAGGACAGGGGGTAGGGGCAATCAGCCCCAGCATTTT
TRBJ2-5 | - | - | TRBV3-1/TRBV3-2 | CASSQDPTVVIGETQYF | TGTGCCAGCAGCCAAGATCCCACAGTCGTGATAGGTGAGACCCAGTACTTC
TRBJ1-3 | - | - | TRBV30 | CALRPEVVRNTIYF | TGTGCCCTACGGCCGGAGGTGGTCCGAAACACCATATATTTT
TRBJ2-1 | - | - | TRBV29-1 | CSVFLPSSYNEQFF | TGCAGCGTTTTCCTGCCGTCCTCCTACAATGAGCAGTTCTTC
TRBJ1-3 | few | - | TRBV19 | CASSIGHTSGNTIYF | TGTGCCAGTAGTATAGGGCACACCTCTGGAAACACCATATATTTT
TRBJ2-1 | once | TRBD1 | TRBV24-1 | CATSDTGGAFINEQFF | TGTGCCACCAGTGATACAGGGGGCGCCTTCATAAATGAGCAGTTCTTC
TRBJ2-1 | - | TRBD1 | TRBV18 | CASSRRDRVNNEQFF | TGTGCCAGCTCCCGACGGGACAGGGTTAACAATGAGCAGTTCTTC
TRBJ1-5 | - | - | TRBV7-8 | CASSLGGSEHQHF | TGTGCCAGCAGCTTGGGAGGATCTGAGCACCAGCATTTT
TRBJ2-5 | once | TRBD2 | TRBV24-1 | CATSEIDGRPAETQYF | TGTGCCACCAGTGAAATCGACGGGAGGCCCGCGGAGACCCAGTACTTC
TRBJ1-3 | - | - | TRBV30 | CAWSKTSGNTIYF | TGTGCCTGGAGTAAGACCTCTGGAAACACCATATATTTT
TRBJ1-2 | - | - | TRBV7-9 | CASSLGQFYGYTF | TGTGCCAGCAGCTTAGGACAATTCTATGGCTACACCTTC
TRBJ1-3 | - | - | TRBV21-1 | CASSASGGTWSGNTIYF | TGTGCCAGCAGCGCTTCTGGGGGGACCTGGTCTGGAAACACCATATATTTT
TRBJ1-1 | - | - | TRBV20-1 | CSARPDSEAFF | TGCAGTGCTAGACCTGACAGTGAAGCTTTCTTT
TRBJ2-5 | - | TRBD2 | TRBV7-3 | CASSFSGVPGETQYF | TGTGCCAGCAGTTTTAGCGGGGTCCCTGGGGAGACCCAGTACTTC
TRBJ2-7 | - | TRBD1 | TRBV2 | CAGRAGGTYEQYF | TGTGCCGGAAGAGCAGGGGGCACCTACGAGCAGTACTTC
TRBJ2-7 | - | - | TRBV12-3/TRBV12-4 | CASGPQGLGEQYF | TGTGCCAGCGGACCTCAGGGGTTGGGAGAGCAGTACTTC
TRBJ2-1 | once | TRBD1 | TRBV27 | CASRGQGTYNEQFF | TGTGCCAGCAGGGGACAGGGGACCTACAATGAGCAGTTCTTC
TRBJ2-1 | - | - | TRBV10-3 | CAISEPRTYQVNEQFF | TGTGCCATCAGTGAGCCCAGGACCTACCAGGTCAATGAGCAGTTCTTC
TRBJ1-1 | - | - | TRBV12-5 | CASGSPAHPAVTEAFF | TGTGCTAGTGGTTCCCCGGCACACCCGGCTGTGACTGAAGCTTTCTTT
TRBJ2-5 | - | - | TRBV28 | CASCSVVGTQYF | TGTGCCAGCTGTAGTGTTGTGGGGACCCAGTACTTC
TRBJ2-4 | - | TRBD2 | TRBV3-1/TRBV3-2 | CASTPGLAGNIQYF | TGTGCCAGCACCCCCGGGCTAGCGGGGAACATTCAGTACTTC
TRBJ2-4 | once | TRBD2 | TRBV7-9 | CASSLVTSGAWVAKNIQYF | TGTGCCAGCAGCTTAGTGACTAGCGGGGCGTGGGTAGCCAAAAACATTCAGTACTTC
TRBJ2-2 | once | - | TRBV7-9 | CASNPTGGHTGELFF | TGTGCCAGCAATCCTACCGGGGGGCACACCGGGGAGCTGTTTTTT
TRBJ2-1 | - | TRBD2 | TRBV4-3 | CASSRGTSGNNEQFF | TGCGCCAGCAGCCGGGGGACTAGCGGGAATAATGAGCAGTTCTTC
TRBJ1-5 | - | TRBD1 | TRBV9 | CASSVAGTGTQPQHF | TGTGCCAGCAGCGTAGCCGGGACAGGGACTCAGCCCCAGCATTTT
TRBJ2-3 | - | - | TRBV27 | CASGGLADITDTQYF | TGTGCCAGCGGGGGGCTAGCTGATATCACAGATACGCAGTATTTT